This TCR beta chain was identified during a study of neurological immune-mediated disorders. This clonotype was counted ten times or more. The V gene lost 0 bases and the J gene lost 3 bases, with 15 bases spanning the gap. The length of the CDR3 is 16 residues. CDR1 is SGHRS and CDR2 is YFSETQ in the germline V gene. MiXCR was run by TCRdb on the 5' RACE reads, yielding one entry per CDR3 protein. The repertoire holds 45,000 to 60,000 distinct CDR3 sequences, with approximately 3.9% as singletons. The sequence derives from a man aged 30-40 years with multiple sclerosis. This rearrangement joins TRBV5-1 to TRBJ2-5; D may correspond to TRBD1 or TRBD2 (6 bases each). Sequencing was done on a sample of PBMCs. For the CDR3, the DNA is TGCGCCAGCAGCTTGGCTCCCGGGGGCCCCGAAGAGACCCAGTACTTC. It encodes CASSLAPGGPEETQYF.